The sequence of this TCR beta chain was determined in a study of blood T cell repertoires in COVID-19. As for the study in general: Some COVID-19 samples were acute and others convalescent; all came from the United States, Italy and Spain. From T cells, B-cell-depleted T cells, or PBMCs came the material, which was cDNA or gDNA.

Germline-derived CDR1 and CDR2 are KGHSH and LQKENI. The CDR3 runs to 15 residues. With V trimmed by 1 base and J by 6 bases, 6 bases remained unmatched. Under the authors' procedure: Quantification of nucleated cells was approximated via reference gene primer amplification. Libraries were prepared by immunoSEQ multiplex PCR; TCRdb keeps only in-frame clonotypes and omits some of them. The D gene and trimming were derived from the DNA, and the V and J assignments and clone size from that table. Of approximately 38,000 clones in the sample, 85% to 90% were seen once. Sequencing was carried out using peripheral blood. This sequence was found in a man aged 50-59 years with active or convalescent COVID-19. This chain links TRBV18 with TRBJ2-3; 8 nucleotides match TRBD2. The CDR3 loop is CASSPLAGGADTQYF. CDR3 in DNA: TGTGCCAGCTCACCACTTGCGGGGGGTGCGGATACGCAGTATTTT.